This TCR beta chain was recovered during a study of Ad26.COV2.S vaccination and SARS-CoV-2 variants (dated by TCRdb to the early 2020s). About the investigation overall: Donors in the vaccine arm were drawn from COV1001, a multicentre, randomized, double-blind, placebo-controlled phase I-IIa trial testing Ad26.COV2.S in healthy adults. Trial participants were randomized into five groups of five, in which low-dose or high-dose Ad26.COV2.S was given once or twice, or placebo was given on both occasions. The TCR-sequenced set comprised about 30 samples: around 20 Ad26.COV2.S vaccine recipients, 5 placebo recipients and 8 SARS-CoV-2 convalescent individuals. Investigators remained blinded to trial group allocation during experiments and outcome assessment. Ad26.COV2.S was given intramuscularly at 5x10^10 or 1x10^11 viral particles, as a single shot or as two shots 56 days apart. The specificity and breadth of SARS-CoV-2-reactive T cell receptors after Ad26.COV2.S vaccination were assessed by TCRbeta repertoire sequencing.

The V end gives up 3 bases and the J end 4 bases, leaving 4 bases in the junction not matched to a gene. Including the terminal cysteine and phenylalanine, the CDR3 comprises 14 residues. Only the CDR3 region is kept as DNA, spanning 42 bases read in frame from base 1. CDR1 and CDR2, per the germline V gene, are MNHNS and SASEGT. The immunoSEQ Assay was used to sequence TCRbeta CDR3 regions. After extraction, genomic DNA underwent amplification by bias-controlled multiplex PCR, followed by high-throughput sequencing. In the authors' own workflow: To quantify the absolute abundance of each unique TCRbeta CDR3 region, sequences were collapsed and filtered. T cell fraction was estimated by normalizing TCRbeta template counts to usable DNA, with usable DNA measured through amplification of reference genes found in all nucleated cells. Repertoire TCRs were annotated as SARS-CoV-2-specific by exact matching of V gene, CDR3 amino acid sequence and J gene to a known reactive TCR set. The reference SARS-CoV-2 TCR set was derived from MIRA and filtered for enrichment in COVID-19-positive ImmuneCODE repertoires, a step that removed public or cross-reactive TCRs. Drawing on the MIRA antigens, annotated TCRs were analysed further at the level of specific ORF or position within ORF. Breadth was defined as annotated unique rearrangements over total unique productive rearrangements; depth was the summed frequency of those rearrangements. Two-sided Wilcoxon rank-sum tests were applied when comparing TCR breadth between groups. The source is immuneACCESS, and TCRdb retained only in-frame sequences with V and J called. Part of the clones is not carried over; for the studies checked, unresolved V genes explain less than half of this, and the remainder is unexplained. V, J and clone size were drawn from that table, and D and trimming were deduced from the DNA. Here the sample has roughly 330,000 clones; 90% occur a single time. Of the sample, approximately 5% falls within the top ten clones.

The treatment or condition label on this specimen signifies: roughly 19 received Ad26.COV2.S at low or high dose, single or two shots; 5 received placebo; per-sample allocation not given. Repertoires of vaccine and placebo recipients were sequenced from samples taken on day 63 after the first injection. Between 29 July and 7 August 2020, Cohort 1b enrolled 25 adults aged 18-55 years at one site in Boston, USA. As a vaccine, Ad26.COV2.S was a replication-incompetent adenovirus type 26 vector that expressed a prefusion-stabilized SARS-CoV-2 spike protein derived from the original Wuhan strain. On this clone: It lacks a known antigen. There are no base qualities to consult, and no much larger clone falls within one base.

General findings and caveats noted by the study authors: Substantial breadth of spike-specific CD8+ and CD4+ T cell responses was reported after vaccination. The authors noted that the TCR breadth and depth analyses may have underestimated total T cell responses. Comparable non-spike TCR breadth was observed between vaccine and placebo recipients, consistent with only spike being contained in the vaccine. The study was not powered to compare responses between vaccine doses or regimens. Compared with placebo recipients, Ad26.COV2.S recipients showed higher spike-specific TCR breadth (P = 0.0014).

The specimen comprised peripheral blood, sampled in a trial of Ad26.COV2.S vaccine versus placebo. The chain is assembled from TRBV6-1 and TRBJ1-1; the junction holds 8 bases that match TRBD1. The receptor comes from a person between 18 and 60 years old who received the Ad26.COV2.S COVID-19 vaccine or a placebo. The DNA sequence is as follows: TGTGCCAGCAGTGATACAGGGGGAGTCACTGAAGCTTTCTTT. Translation gives CASSDTGGVTEAFF.